Included here is one T cell receptor (beta chain) sequence, with context. At one end, the junction sequence differs from germline, possibly due to a read error. This record comes from a study of blood T cell repertoires in COVID-19. The CDR3 loop spans 13 amino acids. The germline V gene encodes CDR1 SSHAT and CDR2 FNYEAQ (reference sequence). The table came from immunoSEQ multiplex PCR; TCRdb's copy has only in-frame clones and leaves some out. The table includes some 300,000 clones, around nine tenths detected once. The chain links TRBV7-7 to TRBJ2-7; 10 bases are a match to TRBD1. The sample consisted of PBMCs or T cells enriched from blood (not recorded which). The TCR was taken from a woman aged 45-65 years who had been exposed to COVID-19. The CDR3 DNA follows: TGTGCTAGCAGCTTACCGGGACAGGGGAAGCAGTACTTC. Translated, it gives CASSLPGQGKQYF.